These 18 T cell receptor beta chains were sequenced from one sample in a study of cytomegalovirus exposure and HLA in healthy donors. PCR involved 60 Vbeta and 13 Jbeta primers. Sequencing used immunoSEQ multiplex PCR; TCRdb keeps in-frame clones, though not all of them. Of around 80,000 clones listed, about three quarters are singletons. What was sequenced was PBMCs. The receptors were sampled from a man aged 35-49 years in good health and CMV-seronegative.

The CDR3: CASSFARGTFGEQFF. CDR3 coding DNA: TGTGCCAGCAGCTTTGCGCGCGGGACTTTCGGGGAGCAGTTCTTC. The rearrangement joins TRBV5-4 to TRBJ2-1; TRBD2 might be the D (6 bases). The V gene lost 2 bases and the J gene lost 10 bases, with 19 bases spanning the gap. This CDR3 region has 15 residues. Per germline, CDR1 SGHNT and CDR2 YYREEE (reference sequence).

The J gene is TRBJ2-7, the V gene TRBV25-1, with a tentative D call TRBD2 (5 bases). V shed 2 bases and J shed 1 base, with 12 bases lying between them. The CDR3 consists of 15 residues. Germline CDR1 is MGHDK and CDR2 is SYGVNS. CDR3 sequence reads: CASSEIRGFSYEQYF. In DNA, the CDR3 is TGTGCCAGCAGTGAAATTCGCGGGTTTTCCTACGAGCAGTACTTC.

This rearrangement joins TRBV30 to TRBJ2-4; 10 nucleotides align to TRBD2. This CDR3 spans 18 amino acids. V trimming: 0 bases; J trimming: 5 bases; junction bases outside the gene matches: 13. CDR1 GTSNPN and CDR2 SVGIG come from the germline V gene (reference sequence). Here the CDR3 DNA reads TGTGCCTGGAGTGTACCGGCGACTAGCGGGTGGGCGGAAAACATTCAGTACTTC. Amino acid sequence: CAWSVPATSGWAENIQYF. The variable domain in full, completed from reference TRBV30 and TRBJ2-4, reads SQTIHQWPATLVQPVGSPLSLECTVEGTSNPNLYWYRQAAGRGLQLLFYSVGIGQISSEVPQNLSASRPQDRQFILSSKKLLLSDSGFYLCAWSVPATSGWAENIQYFGAGTRLSVL.

This clone came up a few times. V is TRBV4-2 and J is TRBJ2-7, with 8 bases lining up with TRBD1. This CDR3 region has 15 residues. V lost 1 base and J lost 5; bases outside the gene matches: 7. Looked up from germline, CDR1 is LGHNA and CDR2 is YNFKEQ. The CDR3 protein is CASSQGTGKNHEQYF. Here the CDR3 DNA reads TGTGCCAGCAGCCAAGGGACAGGGAAAAACCACGAGCAGTACTTC.

The CDR3 coding sequence is TGCGCCAGCAGCCAAGGGACAGGCGAAAAACTGTTTTTT. Protein product: CASSQGTGEKLFF. The chain links TRBV4-1 to TRBJ1-4; 7 bases are a match to TRBD1. Per the germline V gene, CDR1 is MGHRA and CDR2 is YSYEKL. V lost 1 base to trimming and J lost 8 bases; unmatched junction nucleotides: 1. The CDR3 sequence is 13 residues long.

This chain links TRBV7-2 with TRBJ2-7; D uncertain. V dropped 0 bases and J dropped 0 bases, with 6 bases sitting between them. The CDR3 length is 14 residues. CDR1 and CDR2 from the germline V gene are SGHTA and FQGNSA. The DNA of the CDR3 is TGTGCCAGCAGCTTAGCAGCAGGCTCCTACGAGCAGTACTTC. It specifies CASSLAAGSYEQYF.

This clone has more than one count but fewer than ten. V and J are TRBV5-5 and TRBJ1-1, with a weak D call TRBD1 (6 bases). This CDR3 is built from 15 residues. The V end lost 3 bases, the J end lost 0 bases, and 12 bases lay between the germline ends. Germline-derived CDR1 and CDR2 are SGHKS and YYEKEE (reference sequence). The CDR3 bases are TGTGCCAGCAGCTCCCGGACAGCCATGAACACTGAAGCTTTCTTT. As protein: CASSSRTAMNTEAFF.

The chain combines TRBV6-5 with TRBJ2-7; the match to TRBD1 covers 12 bases. Germline V gives CDR1 MNHEY, CDR2 SVGAGI. The J segment lost 6 bases and the V segment lost 10 bases, leaving 13 bases of the junction unmatched. The length of the CDR3 is 15 residues. CDR3 nucleotide sequence: TGTGCCACCACGTTATCCCGGGACAGGGGGCTCGAGCAGTACTTC. It translates to CATTLSRDRGLEQYF.

The chain recombines TRBV10-3 with TRBJ1-2; 7 nucleotides align to TRBD1. The CDR3 has 14 amino acids. Germline V gives CDR1 ENHRY, CDR2 SYGVKD. J gave up 0 bases and V 2 bases, and 0 bases lay outside the gene matches. The CDR3 DNA sequence: TGTGCCATCAGTGAGGGGACAGCTAACTATGGCTACACCTTC. As protein: CAISEGTANYGYTF.

This chain joins TRBV30 and TRBJ2-7; 10 nucleotides line up with TRBD2. The CDR3 totals 17 residues. With V trimmed by 2 bases and J by 0 bases, 10 bases remained unmatched. Germline V CDR1 and CDR2: GTSNPN, SVGIG (reference sequence). The CDR3 nucleotides read TGTGCCTGGAGTCTCAGGACTAGCGGTAAACACTCCTACGAGCAGTACTTC. Translation: CAWSLRTSGKHSYEQYF.

V usage is TRBV11-2 and J usage is TRBJ2-5; tentatively, D is TRBD1 (5 bases). V was pared by 1 base and J by 4 bases, with 22 bases between. The germline V gene encodes CDR1 SGHAT and CDR2 FQNNGV. The CDR3 sequence is 18 residues long. The CDR3 is CASSLGIVSGISGETQYF. CDR3 nucleotide sequence: TGTGCCAGCAGCTTAGGTATAGTGTCAGGGATATCGGGAGAGACCCAGTACTTC.

V and J are TRBV2 and TRBJ2-5; 8 bases are shared with TRBD1. CDR3 length equals 21 residues. J lost 2 bases, V lost 4 bases, and 24 bases had no gene match. The germline CDR1 and CDR2 sequences are SNHLY and FYNNEI. CDR3 residues: CASSGAGQGASARLFQETQYF. DNA of the CDR3: TGTGCCAGCAGTGGGGCGGGGCAGGGGGCTAGCGCTCGACTTTTTCAAGAGACCCAGTACTTC.

CDR3 bases: TGTGCCAGCAGTTACTCGCCGAGGGATAGCAATCAGCCCCAGCATTTT. Protein: CASSYSPRDSNQPQHF. The chain combines TRBV6-6 with TRBJ1-5; D is unresolved. The CDR3 runs 16 residues. Trimming cost V 0 bases and J 0 bases, with 9 bases left between them. Germline V gene data show CDR1 as MNHNY and CDR2 as SVGAGI (reference sequence).

The chain has TRBV28 and TRBJ1-2; D unclear. Germline CDR1 reads MDHEN; CDR2 reads SYDVKM. This CDR3 contains 12 residues. Trimming pared 2 bases from V and 4 bases from J, leaving 5 bases between. Written as DNA, the CDR3 is TGTGCCAGCAGTTTAACAGCCTATGGCTACACCTTC. Translated, it gives CASSLTAYGYTF.

The rearrangement links TRBV15 to TRBJ2-7, with D tentatively TRBD2 (5 bases). Germline values: CDR1 LNHNV, CDR2 YYDKDF (reference sequence). CDR3 length equals 14 residues. V shed 0 bases and J shed 7 bases, with 13 bases lying between them. The CDR3, as DNA: TGTGCCACCAGCAGAGATGTCCTAGCTGGTGAGCAGTACTTC. Translating it yields CATSRDVLAGEQYF.

This rearrangement joins TRBV21-1 to TRBJ1-4; the table's D call of TRBD1 was not tested on the DNA. TRBV21-1 counts as a pseudogene. This CDR3 contains 14 residues. CDR3 nucleotides: TGTGCCAGCAGCAAAGCGCCGCAGGGAGAAAAACTGTTTTTT. Encoded protein: CASSKAPQGEKLFF.

The chain is built from TRBV10-3 and TRBJ2-5; D remains unclear. Trimming took off 6 bases at V and 5 bases at J, with 13 bases between the two ends. Per the germline V gene, CDR1 is ENHRY and CDR2 is SYGVKD. The CDR3 spans 13 residues. The CDR3 reads CAISQRESETQYF. The DNA of the CDR3 is TGTGCCATCAGCCAACGTGAGAGCGAGACCCAGTACTTC.

This chain connects TRBV5-4 to TRBJ2-5, with 9 positions matching TRBD1. The germline V gene has CDR1 SGHNT and CDR2 YYREEE (reference sequence). Unmatched junction bases numbered 3, after V lost 2 bases and J lost 4 bases. The CDR3 runs to 14 residues. CDR3 in amino acids: CASSLQGAPETQYF. The CDR3 DNA reads as TGTGCCAGCAGCTTACAGGGGGCTCCAGAGACCCAGTACTTC.